This is a list of T cell receptor beta chains from one sample in a study of blood T cells in healthy people across ages. TCRdb ran MiXCR on the 5' RACE reads and lists one entry per CDR3 protein. There are fewer than 1,000,000 distinct CDR3 sequences in the sample; more than 35% occur only once, and 18% lies in the top ten. The sequenced sample was blood. These receptors all stem from a man at least 80 years old in good health. CDR3s include the opening cysteine and the closing phenylalanine or tryptophan. The order of the fields is V gene, D gene, J gene, clone size, CDR3 protein, CDR3 DNA. D genes are given only for firm matches. Only some rows state a clone size, as once, few, many or a class for expanded clones.

TRBV15	.	TRBJ1-4	.	CATSIEVGEKLFF	TGTGCCACCAGCATCGAGGTCGGTGAAAAACTGTTTTTT
TRBV20-1	TRBD1	TRBJ2-5	.	CSTSVGTEETQYF	TGCAGTACCTCAGTCGGGACAGAAGAGACCCAGTACTTC
TRBV28	TRBD1	TRBJ2-1	few	CASIQGVNEQFF	TGTGCCAGCATTCAGGGGGTAAATGAGCAGTTCTTC
TRBV7-2	TRBD2	TRBJ2-7	once	CASASETSGMTLSYEQYF	TGTGCCAGCGCGTCGGAGACTAGCGGAATGACTCTCTCCTACGAGCAGTACTTC
TRBV3-1	TRBD2	TRBJ2-1	.	CASSPRASGFYNEQFF	TGTGCCAGCAGTCCTCGTGCTAGCGGGTTCTACAATGAGCAGTTCTTC
TRBV7-9	.	TRBJ2-3	.	CASSLGVGTHSTDTQYF	TGTGCCAGCAGCTTAGGAGTGGGGACTCACAGCACAGATACGCAGTATTTT
TRBV11-2	TRBD2	TRBJ2-7	.	CASSSTSGGVFSYEQYF	TGTGCCAGCAGCAGTACTAGCGGGGGGGTGTTCTCCTACGAGCAGTACTTC
TRBV7-3	.	TRBJ1-1	few	CASSPHGNTEAFF	TGTGCCAGCAGCCCCCATGGAAACACTGAAGCTTTCTTT
TRBV11-3	TRBD2	TRBJ2-5	.	CASCRRGGVQETQYF	TGTGCCAGCTGCCGTAGGGGAGGGGTCCAAGAGACCCAGTACTTC
TRBV5-1	TRBD1	TRBJ1-2	.	CASSNRTGGGNGYTF	TGCGCCAGCAGTAATCGGACAGGGGGCGGCAATGGCTACACCTTC
TRBV7-3	TRBD2	TRBJ2-2	.	CASSSGTSGQNTGELFF	TGTGCCAGCAGCTCAGGGACTAGCGGGCAAAACACCGGGGAGCTGTTTTTT
TRBV20-1	TRBD2	TRBJ2-5	.	CSAQTSGSLGETQYF	TGCAGTGCGCAGACTAGCGGGAGTTTGGGGGAGACCCAGTACTTC
TRBV29-1	TRBD1	TRBJ2-5	.	CSTDRGQETQYF	TGCAGCACCGACAGGGGGCAGGAGACCCAGTACTTC
TRBV13	TRBD1	TRBJ2-3	.	CASRTGQGTDTQYF	TGTGCCAGCAGGACCGGACAGGGAACAGATACGCAGTATTTT
TRBV20-1	TRBD2	TRBJ2-7	once	CSARGTSGSSYNEQYF	TGCAGTGCTAGGGGGACTAGCGGGAGCTCCTACAATGAGCAGTACTTC
TRBV4-1	TRBD2	TRBJ2-3	.	CASSQGMGGPWTDTQYF	TGCGCCAGCAGCCAAGGAATGGGAGGGCCCTGGACAGATACGCAGTATTTT
TRBV20-1	TRBD1	TRBJ1-2	few	CSVISGTEHYGYTF	TGCAGTGTCATATCCGGGACAGAGCACTATGGCTACACCTTC
TRBV6-2/TRBV6-3	.	TRBJ2-3	.	CASKRSDTQYF	TGTGCCAGCAAGCGTTCAGATACGCAGTATTTT